Below are 16 T cell receptor beta chains sequenced from a single sample in a study of blood T cells in healthy people across ages. A J-beta primer mix and a sample-barcoded 5' primer were used in a second PCR of roughly 6 to 11 cycles. One entry per CDR3 protein results from TCRdb running MiXCR on the 5' RACE reads. This table holds roughly 1.7 million distinct CDR3 sequences, around 35% found once. The sample consisted of blood. The receptors originated from a woman between 25 and 40 years old in good health.

This clonotype was recorded many times. The chain carries TRBV5-1 and TRBJ1-1, with D maybe TRBD1 (6 bases). Between the trimmed V and J ends, which lost 0 bases and 5 bases, there was a span of 14 bases. The CDR3 contains 15 residues. Per germline, CDR1 SGHRS and CDR2 YFSETQ. CDR3 region: CASSLVGGSETEAFF. The CDR3 region has the DNA TGCGCCAGCAGCTTGGTGGGGGGCTCAGAAACTGAAGCTTTCTTT.

The CDR3 region is CASSPQIYGEQYF. The CDR3 DNA sequence: TGTGCCAGCAGCCCCCAGATTTACGGCGAGCAGTACTTC. This sequence joins TRBV14 and TRBJ2-4; D uncertain. The DNA end is a closer match to TRBJ2-7, so the J assignment may be wrong. There are 13 residues in the CDR3. In germline, CDR1 is SGHDN, CDR2 FVKESK.

This clonotype was picked up a small number of times. V and J are TRBV6-4 and TRBJ1-2; 7 nucleotides align to TRBD1. Per the germline V gene, CDR1 is MRHNA and CDR2 is SNTAGT. Trimming took 4 bases from V and 7 from J; bases not matched to a gene: 6. This CDR3 has 13 residues. This CDR3 reads CASSVGQSGGYTF. The CDR3 bases are TGTGCCAGCAGTGTGGGACAGTCAGGTGGCTACACCTTC.

V is TRBV20-1 and J is TRBJ1-6, with 11 bases identical to TRBD1. Germline lookup yields CDR1 DFQATT and CDR2 SNEGSKA (reference sequence). This CDR3 region has 15 residues. V was pared by 2 bases and J by 9 bases, with 6 bases of the junction left unmatched. CDR3 bases: TGCAGTGCTAGATCCGGACAGGGGGCGATTTCACCCCTCCACTTT. Amino acids: CSARSGQGAISPLHF.

Points on this clonotype: One end of the junction is discordant with germline, which a read error may explain. The rearrangement joins TRBV5-1 to TRBJ2-1; D may be TRBD2 (6 bases). CDR3 length: 13 amino acids. Germline loops: CDR1 SGHRS, CDR2 YFSETQ. CDR3 in amino acids: CAGSLGLRNEQFF. Written as DNA, the CDR3 is TGCGCCGGCAGCTTGGGACTTCGGAATGAGCAGTTCTTC.

The rearrangement joins TRBV4-1 to TRBJ2-3, with a weak D call TRBD1 (5 bases). Germline CDR1 reads MGHRA; CDR2 reads YSYEKL. V lost 4 bases, J lost 4 bases, and 18 bases lay in between. This CDR3 is built from 16 residues. For the CDR3, the DNA is TGCGCCAGCAGCCCCCGGCTCCAGGGTACAGCAGATACGCAGTATTTT. Its protein is CASSPRLQGTADTQYF.

This clonotype has just a few counts. The CDR3 is CASAGPVRGTDTQYF. The CDR3 DNA sequence: TGTGCCAGCGCGGGCCCGGTAAGAGGCACAGATACGCAGTATTTT. The gene calls are TRBV28 and TRBJ2-3; perhaps TRBD2 as D (5 bases). V was shortened by 8 bases and J by 1 base, with 16 bases between the two germline ends. The CDR3 covers 15 residues. Germline CDR1 reads MDHEN; CDR2 reads SYDVKM.

The J gene is TRBJ2-3, the V gene TRBV3-1; no clear D. The CDR3 is 13 amino acids. In germline, CDR1 is LGHDT, CDR2 YNNKEL (reference sequence). Trimming left V 3 bases short and J 5 bases short, with 9 bases between. The CDR3 loop reads CASSHGRIDTQYF. CDR3 bases: TGTGCCAGCAGCCACGGACGGATAGATACGCAGTATTTT.

The chain links TRBV6-1 to TRBJ2-7, with 7 bases that match TRBD2. Germline V gene data show CDR1 as MNHNS and CDR2 as SASEGT. Trimming cost V 6 bases and J 0 bases; bases outside gene matches: 8. CDR3 length: 15 amino acids. The CDR3 loop is CASSPTSLASYEQYF. CDR3 in DNA: TGTGCCAGCAGCCCGACTAGCTTGGCCTCCTACGAGCAGTACTTC.

This clonotype has a handful of counts. This sequence joins TRBV7-9 and TRBJ2-5, with 10 positions matching TRBD2. V trimming: 1 base; J trimming: 4 bases; junction bases outside the gene matches: 18. The CDR3 is made up of 20 amino acids. Germline V CDR1 and CDR2: SEHNR, FQNEAQ (reference sequence). CDR3 coding DNA: TGTGCCAGCAGCTTAGTCCTCGTCAGCGGGAGGGCCAACCGGGGAGAGACCCAGTACTTC. Protein: CASSLVLVSGRANRGETQYF.

Only a few counts were recorded for this clonotype. The rearrangement links TRBV7-2 to TRBJ1-1; 10 nucleotides line up with TRBD1. Germline V gives CDR1 SGHTA, CDR2 FQGNSA. V was clipped by 3 bases and J by 3 bases; unmatched bases: 4. The CDR3 covers 15 residues. The CDR3 reads CASSLTGGVDTEAFF. In nucleotides, the CDR3 is TGTGCCAGCAGCTTGACAGGGGGCGTTGACACTGAAGCTTTCTTT. The whole variable domain, remainder taken from reference TRBV7-2 and TRBJ1-1, is GAGVSQSPSNKVTEKGKDVELRCDPISGHTALYWYRQSLGQGLEFLIYFQGNSAPDKSGLPSDRFSAERTGGSVSTLTIQRTQQEDSAVYLCASSLTGGVDTEAFFGQGTRLTVV.

This clonotype was found a few times. The V and J genes are TRBV5-1 and TRBJ2-5; 9 positions match TRBD2. This CDR3 spans 16 amino acids. Germline trimming cut 0 bases from V and 5 bases from J; bases unmatched to any gene: 8. The V gene's germline CDR1 is SGHRS and CDR2 YFSETQ. The CDR3 DNA reads TGCGCCAGCAGCTTGGCCAGCGGGGGGCTAAGCGAGACCCAGTACTTC. It specifies CASSLASGGLSETQYF.

The sample holds many counts of this clonotype. The chain carries TRBV7-9 and TRBJ2-7; 7 nucleotides agree with TRBD1. The germline CDR1 and CDR2 sequences are SEHNR and FQNEAQ (reference sequence). Losses at the gene ends were 5 bases for V and 2 bases for J; bases not matched to a gene: 12. The CDR3 is 16 amino acids. CDR3 sequence: CASSLPTGVNAYEQYF. The CDR3 DNA sequence: TGTGCCAGCAGCCTACCAACAGGGGTGAACGCCTACGAGCAGTACTTC.

This chain links TRBV20-1 with TRBJ1-1; unclear D gene. The CDR3 extends over 14 amino acids. Germline V lookup: CDR1 DFQATT, CDR2 SNEGSKA (reference sequence). V lost 1 base and J 5 bases, leaving 14 bases between the germline ends. The CDR3 DNA reads TGCAGTGCTAGAGGTCGAAGGGTTTTGACTGAAGCTTTCTTT. Its protein product is CSARGRRVLTEAFF.

This clonotype appeared a few times. The CDR3 protein is CASSIHDNTEAFF. DNA of the CDR3: TGTGCCAGCAGTATTCACGATAACACTGAAGCTTTCTTT. The chain joins TRBV6-2 or TRBV6-3 to TRBJ1-1; D unresolved. The germline V gene encodes CDR1 MNHEY and CDR2 SVGEGT. V shed 5 bases and J shed 2 bases, with 9 bases lying between them. There are 13 residues in the CDR3.

This clonotype has a handful of counts. The chain has TRBV20-1 and TRBJ2-5; D perhaps matches TRBD2 (6 bases). This CDR3 has 15 residues. CDR1 is DFQATT and CDR2 is SNEGSKA in the germline V gene (reference sequence). Trimming removed 2 bases at V and 1 base at J, with 14 bases between. The CDR3 region has the DNA TGCAGTGCTAGATGGAGGGCGACATCCCAAGAGACCCAGTACTTC. Translation gives CSARWRATSQETQYF.